This T cell receptor beta chain was profiled in a study of T cell responses to AZD1222 COVID-19 vaccine. Study-wide results and limits: The sample set comprised mostly white British donors with more females, and clonal diversity was possibly underestimated.

CDR1 is SGHTA, CDR2 FQGTGA, per germline. V lost 4 bases to trimming and J lost 4 bases; unmatched junction nucleotides: 4. The CDR3 consists of 14 residues. In the case of this clone: The antigen is unknown.

Profiling relied on immunoSEQ multiplex PCR, and the TCRdb table lists in-frame clones only, not all of them. The data hold 140,000 to 150,000 clones, with more than 75% observed a single time. This sequence joins TRBV7-3 and TRBJ1-1; 9 bases match TRBD1. The source of this sequence is an adult in good health. The sequencing used peripheral blood, collected on day 0 of MenACWY control vaccination. This chain's CDR3 is CASSSDRGSTEAFF. In DNA, the CDR3 is TGTGCCAGCAGCTCTGACAGGGGGAGCACTGAAGCTTTCTTT.